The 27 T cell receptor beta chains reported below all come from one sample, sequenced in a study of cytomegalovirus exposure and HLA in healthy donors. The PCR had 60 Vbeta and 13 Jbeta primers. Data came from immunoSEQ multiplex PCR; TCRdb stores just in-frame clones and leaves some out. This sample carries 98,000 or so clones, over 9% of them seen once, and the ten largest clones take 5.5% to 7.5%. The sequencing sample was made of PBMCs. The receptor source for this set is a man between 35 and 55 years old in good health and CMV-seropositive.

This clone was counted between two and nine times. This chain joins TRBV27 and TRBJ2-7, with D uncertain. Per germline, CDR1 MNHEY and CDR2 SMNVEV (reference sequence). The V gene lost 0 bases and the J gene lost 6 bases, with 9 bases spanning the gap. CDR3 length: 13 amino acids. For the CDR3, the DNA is TGTGCCAGCAGTTTATCGAAGTTCAGCGAGCAGTACTTC. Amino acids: CASSLSKFSEQYF.

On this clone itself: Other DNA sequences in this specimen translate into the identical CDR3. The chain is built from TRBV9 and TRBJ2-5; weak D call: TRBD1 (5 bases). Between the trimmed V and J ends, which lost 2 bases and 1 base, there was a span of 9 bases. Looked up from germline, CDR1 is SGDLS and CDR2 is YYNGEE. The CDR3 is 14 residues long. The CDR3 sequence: CASSVAQGQETQYF. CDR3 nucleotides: TGTGCCAGCAGCGTCGCTCAGGGCCAAGAGACCCAGTACTTC.

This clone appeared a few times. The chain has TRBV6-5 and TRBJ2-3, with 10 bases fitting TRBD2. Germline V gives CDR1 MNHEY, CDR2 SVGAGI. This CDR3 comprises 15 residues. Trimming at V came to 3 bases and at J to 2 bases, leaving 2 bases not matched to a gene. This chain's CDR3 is CASSYLAGATDTQYF. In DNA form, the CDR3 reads TGTGCCAGCAGTTATCTAGCGGGGGCCACAGATACGCAGTATTTT.

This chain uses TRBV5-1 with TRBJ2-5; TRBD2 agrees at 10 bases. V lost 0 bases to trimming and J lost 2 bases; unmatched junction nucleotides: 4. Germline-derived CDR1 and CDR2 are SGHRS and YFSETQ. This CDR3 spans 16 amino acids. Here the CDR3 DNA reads TGCGCCAGCAGCTTGGGGGCTAGCGGGGGTCAAGAGACCCAGTACTTC. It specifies CASSLGASGGQETQYF.

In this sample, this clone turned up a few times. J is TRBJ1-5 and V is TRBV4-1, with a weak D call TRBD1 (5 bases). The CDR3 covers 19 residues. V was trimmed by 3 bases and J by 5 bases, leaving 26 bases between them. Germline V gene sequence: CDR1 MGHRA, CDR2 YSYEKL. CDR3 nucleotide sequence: TGCGCCAGCAGCCACATCCCGGGGGAGAGTGGCAGTATATATCAGCCCCAGCATTTT. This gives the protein CASSHIPGESGSIYQPQHF.

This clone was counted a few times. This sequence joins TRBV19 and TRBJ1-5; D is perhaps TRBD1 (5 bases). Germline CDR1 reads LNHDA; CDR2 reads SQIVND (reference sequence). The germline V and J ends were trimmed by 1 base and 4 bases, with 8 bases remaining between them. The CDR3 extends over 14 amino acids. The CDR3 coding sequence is TGTGCCAGTAGTATAGGCAGGGATAATCAGCCCCAGCATTTT. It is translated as CASSIGRDNQPQHF.

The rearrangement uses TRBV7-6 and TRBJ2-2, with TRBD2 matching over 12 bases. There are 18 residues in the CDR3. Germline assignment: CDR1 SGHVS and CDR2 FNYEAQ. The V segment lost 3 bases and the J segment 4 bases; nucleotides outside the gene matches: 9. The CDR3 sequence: CASSLGPSGRAGTGELFF. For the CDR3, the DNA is TGTGCCAGCAGCTTGGGGCCTAGCGGGAGGGCCGGCACCGGGGAGCTGTTTTTT.

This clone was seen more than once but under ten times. The CDR3 nucleotides are TGTGCCAGCAGTTGGGGACTAGCGGGAAAAGAGACCCAGTACTTC. Its translation is CASSWGLAGKETQYF. The chain combines TRBV6-5 with TRBJ2-5; TRBD2 matches 13 bases. Germline V gene data show CDR1 as MNHEY and CDR2 as SVGAGI. V dropped 4 bases and J dropped 3; count of bases not matched to a gene: 2. The CDR3 extends over 15 amino acids.

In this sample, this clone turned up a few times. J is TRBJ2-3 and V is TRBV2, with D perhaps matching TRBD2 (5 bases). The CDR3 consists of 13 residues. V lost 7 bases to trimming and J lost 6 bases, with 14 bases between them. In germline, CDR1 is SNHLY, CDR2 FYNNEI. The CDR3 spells CASTYSSGDTQYF. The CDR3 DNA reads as TGTGCCAGCACGTACAGCTCGGGGGATACGCAGTATTTT.

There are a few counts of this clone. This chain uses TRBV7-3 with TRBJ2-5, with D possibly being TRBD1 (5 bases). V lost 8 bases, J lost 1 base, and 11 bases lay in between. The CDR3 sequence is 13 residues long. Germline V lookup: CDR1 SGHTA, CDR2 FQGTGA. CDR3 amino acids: CASAQGVQETQYF. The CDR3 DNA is TGTGCCAGCGCCCAAGGGGTCCAAGAGACCCAGTACTTC.

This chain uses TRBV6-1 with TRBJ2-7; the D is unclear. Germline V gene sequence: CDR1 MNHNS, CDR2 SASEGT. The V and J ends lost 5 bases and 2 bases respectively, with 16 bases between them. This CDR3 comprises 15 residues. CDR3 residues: CASSTWNYPTYEQYF. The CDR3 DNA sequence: TGTGCCAGCAGTACATGGAACTACCCTACCTACGAGCAGTACTTC.

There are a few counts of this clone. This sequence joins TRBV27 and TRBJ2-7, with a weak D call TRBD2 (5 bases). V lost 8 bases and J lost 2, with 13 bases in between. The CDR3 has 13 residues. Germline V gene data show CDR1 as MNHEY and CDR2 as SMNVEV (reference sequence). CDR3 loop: CASRVEGTYEQYF. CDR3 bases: TGTGCCAGCCGCGTCGAGGGCACCTACGAGCAGTACTTC.

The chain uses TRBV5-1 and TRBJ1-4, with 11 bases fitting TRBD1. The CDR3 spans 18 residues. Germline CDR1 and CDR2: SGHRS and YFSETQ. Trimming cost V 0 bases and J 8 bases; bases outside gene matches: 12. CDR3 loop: CASSLAPGQGGLGEKLFF. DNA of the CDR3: TGCGCCAGCAGCTTGGCCCCGGGACAGGGGGGTCTTGGAGAAAAACTGTTTTTT.

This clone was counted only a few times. The CDR3 nucleotides read TGCGCCAGCAGCCCACGGACTAGCGGGAGGTCTGATACGCAGTATTTT. This codes for CASSPRTSGRSDTQYF. The rearrangement links TRBV5-1 to TRBJ2-3; TRBD2 aligns across 14 bases. This CDR3 is 16 amino acids long. Germline V gene data show CDR1 as SGHRS and CDR2 as YFSETQ. The junction had 7 bases not matched to a gene; V was cut back by 4 bases and J by 6 bases.

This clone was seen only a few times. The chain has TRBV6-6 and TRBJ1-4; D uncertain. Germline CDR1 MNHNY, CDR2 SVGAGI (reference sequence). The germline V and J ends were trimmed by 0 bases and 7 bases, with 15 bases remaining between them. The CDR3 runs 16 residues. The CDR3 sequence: CASSYSGGREGEKLFF. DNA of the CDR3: TGTGCCAGCAGTTACTCCGGCGGGAGAGAAGGTGAAAAACTGTTTTTT.

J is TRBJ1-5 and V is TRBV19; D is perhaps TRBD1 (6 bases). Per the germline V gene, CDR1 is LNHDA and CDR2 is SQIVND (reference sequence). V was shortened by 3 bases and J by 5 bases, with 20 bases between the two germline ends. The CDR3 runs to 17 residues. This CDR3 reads CASSIYGGAVVHQPQHF. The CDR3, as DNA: TGTGCCAGTAGTATTTATGGGGGGGCAGTGGTCCATCAGCCCCAGCATTTT. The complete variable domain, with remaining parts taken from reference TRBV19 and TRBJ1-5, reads DGGITQSPKYLFRKEGQNVTLSCEQNLNHDAMYWYRQDPGQGLRLIYYSQIVNDFQKGDIAEGYSVSREKKESFPLTVTSAQKNPTAFYLCASSIYGGAVVHQPQHFGDGTRLSIL.

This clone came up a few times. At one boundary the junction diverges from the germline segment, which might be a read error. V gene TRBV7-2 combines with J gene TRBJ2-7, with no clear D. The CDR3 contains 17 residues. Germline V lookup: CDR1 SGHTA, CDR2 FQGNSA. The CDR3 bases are TGTGCCAGCAGCGTTGCGCCCCGTCCCCTAGTCTCCAACGAGCAGTACTTC. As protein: CASSVAPRPLVSNEQYF.

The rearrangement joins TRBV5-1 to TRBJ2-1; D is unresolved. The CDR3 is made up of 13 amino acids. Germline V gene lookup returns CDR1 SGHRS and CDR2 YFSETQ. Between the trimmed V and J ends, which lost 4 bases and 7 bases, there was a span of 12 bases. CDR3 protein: CASSVGSVNEQFF. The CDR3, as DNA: TGCGCCAGCAGCGTAGGCAGCGTTAATGAGCAGTTCTTC. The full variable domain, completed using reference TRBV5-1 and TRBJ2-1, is KAGVTQTPRYLIKTRGQQVTLSCSPISGHRSVSWYQQTPGQGLQFLFEYFSETQRNKGNFPGRFSGRQFSNSRSEMNVSTLELGDSALYLCASSVGSVNEQFFGPGTRLTVL.

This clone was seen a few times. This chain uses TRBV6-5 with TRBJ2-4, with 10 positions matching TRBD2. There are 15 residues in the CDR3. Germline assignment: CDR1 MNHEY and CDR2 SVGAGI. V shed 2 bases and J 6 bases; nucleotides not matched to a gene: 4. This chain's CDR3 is CASSYLAGEANIQYF. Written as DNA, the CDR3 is TGTGCCAGCAGTTACCTAGCGGGAGAGGCAAACATTCAGTACTTC.

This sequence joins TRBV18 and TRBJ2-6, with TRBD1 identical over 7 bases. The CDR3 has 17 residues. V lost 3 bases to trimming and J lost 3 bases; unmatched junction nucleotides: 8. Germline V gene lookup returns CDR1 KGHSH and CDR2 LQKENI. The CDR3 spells CASSPRQGSSGANVLTF. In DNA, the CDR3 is TGTGCCAGCTCACCGAGACAGGGAAGTAGTGGGGCCAACGTCCTGACTTTC. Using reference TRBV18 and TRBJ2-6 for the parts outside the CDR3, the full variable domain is NAGVMQNPRHLVRRRGQEARLRCSPMKGHSHVYWYRQLPEEGLKFMVYLQKENIIDESGMPKERFSAEFPKEGPSILRIQQVVRGDSAAYFCASSPRQGSSGANVLTFGAGSRLTVL.

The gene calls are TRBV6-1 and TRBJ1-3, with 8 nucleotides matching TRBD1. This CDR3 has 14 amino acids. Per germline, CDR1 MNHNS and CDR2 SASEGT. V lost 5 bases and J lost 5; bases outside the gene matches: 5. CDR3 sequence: CASSLDRVRNTIYF. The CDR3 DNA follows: TGTGCCAGCAGTCTGGACAGGGTTAGAAACACCATATATTTT.

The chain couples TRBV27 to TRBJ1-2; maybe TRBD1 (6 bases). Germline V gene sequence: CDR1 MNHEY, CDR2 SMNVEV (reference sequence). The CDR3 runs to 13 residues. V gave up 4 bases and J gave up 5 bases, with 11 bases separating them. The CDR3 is CASSSGQTYGYTF. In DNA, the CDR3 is TGTGCCAGCAGTTCCGGACAGACGTATGGCTACACCTTC.

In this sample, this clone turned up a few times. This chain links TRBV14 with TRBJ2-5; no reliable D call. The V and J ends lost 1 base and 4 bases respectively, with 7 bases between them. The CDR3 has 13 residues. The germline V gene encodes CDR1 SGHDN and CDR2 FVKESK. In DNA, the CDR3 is TGTGCCAGCAGCCAAGGTTTCTTAGAGACCCAGTACTTC. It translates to CASSQGFLETQYF.

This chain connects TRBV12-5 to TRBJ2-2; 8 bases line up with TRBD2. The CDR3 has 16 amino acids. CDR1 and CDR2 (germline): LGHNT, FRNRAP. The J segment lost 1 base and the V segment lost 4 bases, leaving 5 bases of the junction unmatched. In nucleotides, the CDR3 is TGTGCTAGTGGTTCAACCGGGACTAGGAACACCGGGGAGCTGTTTTTT. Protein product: CASGSTGTRNTGELFF.

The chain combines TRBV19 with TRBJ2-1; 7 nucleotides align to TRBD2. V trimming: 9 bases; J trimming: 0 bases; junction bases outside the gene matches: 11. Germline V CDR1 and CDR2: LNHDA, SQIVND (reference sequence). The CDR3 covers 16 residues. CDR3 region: CASRTTSSSSYNEQFF. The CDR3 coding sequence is TGTGCCAGCCGGACGACTAGCTCCAGCTCCTACAATGAGCAGTTCTTC.

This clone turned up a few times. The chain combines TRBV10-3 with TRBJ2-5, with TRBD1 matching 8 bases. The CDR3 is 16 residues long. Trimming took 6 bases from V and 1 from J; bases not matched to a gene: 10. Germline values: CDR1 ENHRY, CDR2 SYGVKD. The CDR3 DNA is TGTGCCATCAGAGGAGACGAGACAGGGGCCCAAGAGACCCAGTACTTC. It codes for CAIRGDETGAQETQYF.

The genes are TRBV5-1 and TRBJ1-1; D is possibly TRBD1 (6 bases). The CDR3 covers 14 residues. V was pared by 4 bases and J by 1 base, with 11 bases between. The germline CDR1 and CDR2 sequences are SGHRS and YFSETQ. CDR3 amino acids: CASSTRTANTEAFF. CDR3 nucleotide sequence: TGCGCCAGCAGCACTCGGACAGCGAACACTGAAGCTTTCTTT.